The 5 T cell receptor beta chains presented below share a single source sample, sequenced in a study. Each CDR3 protein gets one entry after TCRdb re-called the RT-PCR reads with MiXCR. The top ten hold 3% to 4.5% of the sample, which has about 680,000 distinct CDR3 sequences, more than 13% seen once. Input material: memory CD4+ T cells from blood. Receptors originate from a female donor in good health, serving as a healthy control.

With respect to this clonotype: The junction shows a germline mismatch at one end, possibly a read error. The CDR3 DNA reads TGCAGTGCCAGTAAGAGGAGGCTCTTC. It is translated as CSASKRRLF. This chain connects TRBV20-1 to TRBJ2-1; perhaps TRBD2 as D (5 bases). The CDR3 loop spans 9 amino acids. The germline V gene encodes CDR1 DFQATT and CDR2 SNEGSKA (reference sequence).

In this sample, this clonotype turned up a few times. CDR3 coding DNA: TGTGCCAGCAACGGGAGGTCAAATCAGCCCCAGCATTTT. Translating gives CASNGRSNQPQHF. The chain recombines TRBV6-2 or TRBV6-3 with TRBJ1-5; no clear D. The CDR3 has 13 amino acids. CDR1 and CDR2 (germline): MNHEY, SVGEGT. Trimming took off 7 bases at V and 4 bases at J, with 11 bases between the two ends.

The sample holds many counts of this clonotype. V usage is TRBV30 and J usage is TRBJ2-3, with D perhaps TRBD2 (5 bases). The CDR3 is 12 residues long. Trimming pared 7 bases from V and 2 bases from J, leaving 10 bases between. Germline lookup yields CDR1 GTSNPN and CDR2 SVGIG (reference sequence). Written as DNA, the CDR3 is TGTGCCTATGGACGGGACACAGATACGCAGTATTTT. This encodes CAYGRDTDTQYF.

The chain is built from TRBV18 and TRBJ2-1; D perhaps matches TRBD1 (6 bases). Germline V gene sequence: CDR1 KGHSH, CDR2 LQKENI. V gave up 3 bases and J gave up 8 bases, with 17 bases separating them. The length of the CDR3 is 15 residues. The CDR3 here is CASSPDRRGYDEQFF. In DNA form, the CDR3 reads TGTGCCAGCTCACCGGACAGAAGAGGTTATGATGAGCAGTTCTTC.

This clonotype turned up a few times. This chain links TRBV9 with TRBJ1-3, with D hard to call. The CDR3 runs to 14 residues. Trimming cost V 0 bases and J 0 bases, with 4 bases left between them. Germline-derived CDR1 and CDR2 are SGDLS and YYNGEE. The CDR3 DNA follows: TGTGCCAGCAGCGTAGCTCACTCTGGAAACACCATATATTTT. Translating gives CASSVAHSGNTIYF.